These 3 T cell receptor beta chains originate from one sample sequenced in a study of blood T cell repertoires in COVID-19. The method was immunoSEQ multiplex PCR; TCRdb's version includes in-frame clones alone and lacks a portion of them. The top ten hold approximately 7.3% of the sample, which has about 210,000 clones, roughly 84% seen once. Sequenced material: PBMCs or T cells enriched from blood (not recorded which). All receptors derive from a man younger than 45 in a cohort exposed to, infected with or recovered from COVID-19 (not recorded which).

This chain uses TRBV5-6 with TRBJ2-5, with 10 bases aligning to TRBD2. CDR3 size: 15 residues. Germline V gene data show CDR1 as SGHDT and CDR2 as YYEEEE. CDR3 amino acids: CAGSAGGRYQETQYF. CDR3 bases: TGTGCAGGATCAGCGGGAGGGAGGTACCAAGAGACCCAGTACTTC.

CDR3 sequence reads: CASNVQDIAGNTIYF. The CDR3 region has the DNA TGTGCCAGCAACGTTCAGGATATCGCCGGAAACACCATATATTTT. V and J are TRBV18 and TRBJ1-3; D is undetermined. The CDR3 is made up of 15 amino acids. The germline CDR1 and CDR2 sequences are KGHSH and LQKENI. Trimming took off 8 bases at V and 4 bases at J, with 18 bases between the two ends.

This rearrangement joins TRBV28 to TRBJ2-3; 10 nucleotides align to TRBD2. V was clipped by 6 bases and J by 3 bases; unmatched bases: 6. The CDR3 is made up of 15 amino acids. CDR1 MDHEN and CDR2 SYDVKM come from the germline V gene. CDR3 sequence reads: CASSLTGLATDTQYF. Here the CDR3 DNA reads TGTGCCAGCAGCCTAACGGGACTAGCGACAGATACGCAGTATTTT.